Detailed here is one T cell receptor beta chain. What it binds is unknown. A read error may be the cause here, since a much bigger clone is one base away. This CDR3 fails to terminate in the conserved phenylalanine or tryptophan, so it likely reflects a read error. The sample originates from a study of molecular identifiers for immune sequencing clone quantification. TCRdb reprocessed the PCR reads with MiXCR, giving one entry per CDR3 protein. The repertoire consists of roughly 300,000 distinct CDR3 sequences, with roughly a quarter occurring once and the leading ten covering around 0.76%. General study results and limits: For effector cells, clones above 20 RNA copies held over 98% of molecules; for naive cells, under 1%.

Sorted naive CD8 T cells were those defined as CD8+CD4-CCR7+CD45RA+. Germline V CDR1 and CDR2: LGHNA, YSLEER. Between the trimmed V and J ends, which lost 1 base and 7 bases, there was a span of 8 bases. The CDR3 totals 13 residues. This TCR came from a human donor in good health. Some libraries in this study had Jurkat cell RNA spiked in. The gene calls are TRBV4-3 and TRBJ1-5; no firm D call. The sample taken for sequencing was naive CD8+ T cells from blood, with Jurkat cell RNA spiked in. The sample's subset: FACS-sorted CD8+CD4-CCR7+CD45RA+ naive T cells. This CDR3 reads CASSQGAEQPQHS. The DNA of the CDR3 is TGCGCCAGCAGCCAAGGAGCAGAACAGCCCCAGCATTCT.